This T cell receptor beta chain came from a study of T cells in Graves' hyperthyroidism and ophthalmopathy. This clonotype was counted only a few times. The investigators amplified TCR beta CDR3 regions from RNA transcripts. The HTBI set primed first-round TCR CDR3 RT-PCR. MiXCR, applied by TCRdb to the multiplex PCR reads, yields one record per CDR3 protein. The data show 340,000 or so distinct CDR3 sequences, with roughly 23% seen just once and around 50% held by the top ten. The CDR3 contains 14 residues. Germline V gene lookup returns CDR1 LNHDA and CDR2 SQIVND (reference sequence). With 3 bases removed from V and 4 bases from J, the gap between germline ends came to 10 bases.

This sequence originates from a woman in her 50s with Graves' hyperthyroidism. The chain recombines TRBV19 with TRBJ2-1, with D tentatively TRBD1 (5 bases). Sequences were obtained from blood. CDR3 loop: CASSIRAAYNEQFF. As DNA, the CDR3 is TGTGCCAGTAGTATCAGGGCCGCTTACAATGAGCAGTTCTTC.